These 6 T cell receptor beta chains originate from one sample sequenced in a study of monozygotic twins with inflammatory bowel disease. Following a re-call of the 5' RACE reads, TCRdb has one entry per CDR3 protein and lacks DNA. The listing records a few hundred thousand distinct CDR3 sequences. Input material: blood. All receptors derive from a human donor with ulcerative colitis or Crohn's disease, or a healthy co-twin of an affected twin (not recorded which).

The CDR3 sequence is CASSVEGVVTDTQYF. The rearrangement uses TRBV9 and TRBJ2-3; no DNA is available, so the TRBD1 call from TCRdb remains unchecked. The CDR3 runs 15 residues. Germline lookup yields CDR1 SGDLS and CDR2 YYNGEE. Variable domain in full (rest from reference TRBV9 and TRBJ2-3): DSGVTQTPKHLITATGQRVTLRCSPRSGDLSVYWYQQSLDQGLQFLIQYYNGEERAKGNILERFSAQQFPDLHSELNLSSLELGDSALYFCASSVEGVVTDTQYFGPGTRLTVL.

The chain carries TRBV5-1 and TRBJ2-2; TCRdb picks TRBD1, but there is no DNA to check that call. Germline V lookup: CDR1 SGHRS, CDR2 YFSETQ. The CDR3 spans 15 residues. The CDR3 here is CASSLGDRDTGELFF.

The chain's CDR3 is CASSLQLARDYNEQFF. V gene TRBV5-1 combines with J gene TRBJ2-1; the TRBD2 assignment by TCRdb is unverifiable without DNA. The CDR3 spans 16 residues. The germline CDR1 and CDR2 sequences are SGHRS and YFSETQ.

The V gene is TRBV5-1, the J gene TRBJ1-5; the D gene TCRdb calls, TRBD1, cannot be checked with no DNA. The CDR3 has 14 amino acids. CDR1 and CDR2 (germline): SGHRS, YFSETQ. CDR3 residues: CASSLVAGPGPQHF. Combining the CDR3 with reference TRBV5-1 and TRBJ1-5 gives the whole variable domain KAGVTQTPRYLIKTRGQQVTLSCSPISGHRSVSWYQQTPGQGLQFLFEYFSETQRNKGNFPGRFSGRQFSNSRSEMNVSTLELGDSALYLCASSLVAGPGPQHFGDGTRLSIL.

J is TRBJ1-5 and V is TRBV7-9. Germline V lookup: CDR1 SEHNR, CDR2 FQNEAQ (reference sequence). The CDR3 spans 16 residues. This chain's CDR3 is CASSLSSVVGNQPQHF.

V is TRBV6-2 or TRBV6-3 and J is TRBJ2-7. Germline lookup yields CDR1 MNHEY and CDR2 SVGEGT. CDR3 size: 13 residues. CDR3 residues: CASSRLTAYEQYF.